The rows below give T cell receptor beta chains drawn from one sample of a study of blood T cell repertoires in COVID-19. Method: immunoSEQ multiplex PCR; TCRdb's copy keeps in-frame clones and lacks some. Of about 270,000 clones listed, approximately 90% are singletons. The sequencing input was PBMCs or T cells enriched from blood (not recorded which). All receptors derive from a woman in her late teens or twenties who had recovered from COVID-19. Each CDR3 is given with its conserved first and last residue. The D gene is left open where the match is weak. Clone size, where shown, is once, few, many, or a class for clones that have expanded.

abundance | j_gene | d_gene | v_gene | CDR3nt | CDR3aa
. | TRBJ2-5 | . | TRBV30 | TGTGCCTGGAGACAAATAGAGACCCAGTACTTC | CAWRQIETQYF
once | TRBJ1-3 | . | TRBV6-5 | TGTGCCAGCAGTTACTCGTTGGCGGGTAATGGAAACACCATATATTTT | CASSYSLAGNGNTIYF
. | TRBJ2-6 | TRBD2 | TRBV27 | TGTGCCAGCAGTTTCCTGTTAGCGGGGCCCTCTTCTGGGGCCAACGTCCTGACTTTC | CASSFLLAGPSSGANVLTF
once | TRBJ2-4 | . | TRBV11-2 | TGTGCCAGCAGCTTAGTTAGCCGCCGGCCGAAAAACATTCAGTACTTC | CASSLVSRRPKNIQYF
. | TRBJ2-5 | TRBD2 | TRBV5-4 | TGTGCCAGCAGCCCTTTAGCGGGGGACCCCCAAGAGACCCAGTACTTC | CASSPLAGDPQETQYF
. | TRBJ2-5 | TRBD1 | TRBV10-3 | TGTGCCATCAGTGAGCCTGGACAGGAACAAGAGACCCAGTACTTC | CAISEPGQEQETQYF
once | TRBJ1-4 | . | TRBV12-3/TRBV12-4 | TGTGCCAGCAGTTTCTCTCCGGAAAAACTGTTTTTT | CASSFSPEKLFF
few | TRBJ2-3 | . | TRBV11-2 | TGTGCCAGCAGCTTACCAACAGATACGCAGTATTTT | CASSLPTDTQYF
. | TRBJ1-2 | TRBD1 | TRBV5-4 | TGTGCCAGCAGCTCCGTTGACAGGGGGCTGGAGGGCTACACCTTC | CASSSVDRGLEGYTF
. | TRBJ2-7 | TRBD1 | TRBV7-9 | TGTGCCAGCAGCTCACAGGGGGCGAGCGAGCAGTACTTC | CASSSQGASEQYF
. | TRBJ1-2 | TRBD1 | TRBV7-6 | TGTGCCAGCAGTCGTGACAGGGGTCTTGGCTACACCTTC | CASSRDRGLGYTF
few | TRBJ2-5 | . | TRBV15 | TGTGCCACCAGCCTATGGGACAACCAAGAGACCCAGTACTTC | CATSLWDNQETQYF
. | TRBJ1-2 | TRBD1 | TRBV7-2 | TGTGCCAGCAGCTTAGGGGACAGGGTCCGAGGCTACACCTTC | CASSLGDRVRGYTF
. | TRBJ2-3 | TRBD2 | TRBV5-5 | TGTGCCAGCAGCTTAATGGCGGGGGGCACAGATACGCAGTATTTT | CASSLMAGGTDTQYF